Listed here is a single T cell receptor (beta chain). Its matching antigen is unknown. TCRdb keeps only in-frame clones here, not all; method: immunoSEQ multiplex PCR. This table holds 100,000 to 150,000 clones, around nine tenths found once. The CDR3 covers 11 residues. Trimming shortened V by 6 bases and J by 3 bases, and 6 bases separated the two germline ends. The germline gives CDR1 SGHRS, CDR2 YFSETQ. These data belong to a study of cytomegalovirus exposure and HLA in healthy donors. Points from the study as a whole: High sensitivity and specificity were reportedly achieved when the classifier diagnosed cytomegalovirus status. In a later analysis, first-cohort TCR clusters were found to tend to co-occur in the 120 or so validation repertoires. The majority of TCR sequences were rare, yet some public TCRs appeared in many donors. According to the study, around 160 TCR beta chains were cytomegalovirus-associated.

This TCR was recovered from a young man in good health and CMV-seronegative. The chain carries TRBV5-1 and TRBJ1-1; no clear D gene. Sequenced material: PBMCs. The CDR3 loop reads CASTADTEAFF. The CDR3 DNA follows: TGCGCCAGCACGGCGGACACTGAAGCTTTCTTT.